Following are 26 T cell receptor beta chains from one sample sequenced in a study of blood T cells in healthy people across ages. A second PCR of roughly 7 to 11 cycles used a sample-barcoded 5' primer and a J-beta primer mix. Using its own MiXCR run on the 5' RACE reads, TCRdb lists one record per CDR3 protein. The sample records about 1,400,000 distinct CDR3 sequences, around two fifths being singletons. Source material: blood. These receptors were collected from a woman aged 18-29 years in good health.

This chain uses TRBV6-6 with TRBJ1-1; TRBD1 might be the D (5 bases). CDR1 is MNHNY, CDR2 SVGAGI, per germline (reference sequence). The germline V and J ends were trimmed by 6 bases and 4 bases, with 12 bases remaining between them. The length of the CDR3 is 13 residues. CDR3 sequence: CASRSGGGTEAFF. DNA for the CDR3: TGTGCCAGCAGGTCGGGGGGTGGCACTGAAGCTTTCTTT.

The chain recombines TRBV3-1 with TRBJ2-1; 7 nucleotides agree with TRBD2. Trimming removed 1 base from V and 9 bases from J; junction bases left unmatched: 12. Germline V lookup: CDR1 LGHDT, CDR2 YNNKEL (reference sequence). The CDR3 extends over 16 amino acids. The DNA of the CDR3 is TGTGCCAGCAGCCAAGCCGGAGCGGGGACTCGGGGTGAGCAGTTCTTC. It yields the protein CASSQAGAGTRGEQFF.

This clonotype was detected once. CDR3 region: CASIDETGEQETQYF. The CDR3 bases are TGTGCCAGCATAGACGAGACAGGGGAACAAGAGACCCAGTACTTC. This rearrangement joins TRBV6-4 to TRBJ2-5; TRBD1 agrees at 8 bases. The CDR3 runs 15 residues. Germline lookup yields CDR1 MRHNA and CDR2 SNTAGT. The junction had 9 bases not matched to a gene; V was cut back by 7 bases and J by 2 bases.

The chain recombines TRBV6-1 with TRBJ2-1; possible D gene TRBD2, 5 bases. Germline-derived CDR1 and CDR2 are MNHNS and SASEGT. Trimming left V 8 bases short and J 7 bases short, with 15 bases between. The CDR3 totals 13 residues. This chain's CDR3 is CASGLALTNEQFF. CDR3 sequence (DNA): TGTGCCAGCGGGCTAGCCTTAACAAATGAGCAGTTCTTC.

V usage is TRBV9 and J usage is TRBJ2-1; 9 bases map to TRBD2. The CDR3 extends over 17 amino acids. CDR1 and CDR2 from the germline V gene are SGDLS and YYNGEE. The V segment lost 2 bases and the J segment 0 bases; nucleotides outside the gene matches: 6. The DNA of the CDR3 is TGTGCCAGCAGCGTCCGGAATAGCGGGGGCTCCTACAATGAGCAGTTCTTC. It is translated as CASSVRNSGGSYNEQFF.

This clonotype was picked up a small number of times. J is TRBJ2-7 and V is TRBV3-1; tentative D call: TRBD1 (6 bases). The CDR3 has 15 residues. V was shortened by 0 bases and J by 2 bases, with 11 bases between the two germline ends. Looked up from germline, CDR1 is LGHDT and CDR2 is YNNKEL (reference sequence). The CDR3 sequence: CASSQDPGTTYEQYF. For the CDR3, the DNA is TGTGCCAGCAGCCAAGACCCTGGGACAACCTACGAGCAGTACTTC.

This chain connects TRBV9 to TRBJ2-1; D ambiguous. The CDR3 is made up of 12 amino acids. The germline V gene has CDR1 SGDLS and CDR2 YYNGEE. V lost 0 bases and J 12 bases, leaving 10 bases between the germline ends. CDR3 protein: CASSVADFPQFF. In nucleotides, the CDR3 is TGTGCCAGCAGCGTAGCTGACTTCCCGCAGTTCTTC. The full variable domain, completed using reference TRBV9 and TRBJ2-1, is DSGVTQTPKHLITATGQRVTLRCSPRSGDLSVYWYQQSLDQGLQFLIQYYNGEERAKGNILERFSAQQFPDLHSELNLSSLELGDSALYFCASSVADFPQFFGPGTRLTVL.

The chain uses TRBV6-1 and TRBJ2-3; D possibly corresponds to TRBD2 (6 bases). The germline gives CDR1 MNHNS, CDR2 SASEGT. The CDR3 spans 14 residues. Trimming removed 5 bases at V and 6 bases at J, with 15 bases between. The CDR3 is CASSHGGDADTQYF. CDR3 coding DNA: TGTGCCAGCAGTCACGGGGGAGACGCGGATACGCAGTATTTT.

Only a few counts were recorded for this clonotype. V is TRBV6-2 or TRBV6-3 and J is TRBJ2-1; D not certain. V was cut by 6 bases and J by 7 bases, with 13 bases left in between. CDR3 length: 13 residues. Germline lookup yields CDR1 MNHEY and CDR2 SVGEGT. The CDR3 DNA reads TGTGCCAGCAGGCAAGCCCAGCGAAATGAGCAGTTCTTC. Protein: CASRQAQRNEQFF.

V gene TRBV27 combines with J gene TRBJ1-5; D unclear. This CDR3 is 12 amino acids long. From germline, CDR1 is MNHEY and CDR2 SMNVEV (reference sequence). CDR3: CAAGGYNQPQHF. CDR3 nucleotide sequence: TGTGCAGCTGGTGGGTACAATCAGCCCCAGCATTTT.

The V and J genes are TRBV12-3 or TRBV12-4 and TRBJ2-1; D might be TRBD2 (6 bases). Trimming shortened V by 3 bases and J by 12 bases, and 9 bases separated the two germline ends. The CDR3 runs to 11 residues. The CDR3 loop is CASSFSGPQFF. For the CDR3, the DNA is TGTGCCAGCAGTTTCAGCGGGCCGCAGTTCTTC.

This chain connects TRBV4-1 to TRBJ2-7; 7 bases agree with TRBD2. Trimming at V came to 1 base and at J to 7 bases, leaving 19 bases not matched to a gene. Germline loops: CDR1 MGHRA, CDR2 YSYEKL. The CDR3 runs 18 residues. The CDR3 region is CASSQANLLAALYDEQYF. The CDR3 region has the DNA TGCGCCAGCAGCCAAGCCAACCTTCTAGCGGCGCTATACGATGAGCAGTACTTC.

This clonotype was picked up a small number of times. The gene calls are TRBV4-1 and TRBJ1-1; tentative D call: TRBD1 (6 bases). V was shortened by 0 bases and J by 3 bases, with 17 bases between the two germline ends. This CDR3 comprises 17 residues. The germline V gene has CDR1 MGHRA and CDR2 YSYEKL. The CDR3 region has the DNA TGCGCCAGCAGCCAAGAAGGCGGGGGGCATCGGGACACTGAAGCTTTCTTT. It codes for CASSQEGGGHRDTEAFF.

V usage is TRBV7-6 and J usage is TRBJ2-5; tentatively, D is TRBD1 or TRBD2 (5 bases each). V gave up 11 bases and J gave up 1 base, with 14 bases separating them. The germline V gene has CDR1 SGHVS and CDR2 FNYEAQ. This CDR3 has 13 amino acids. The chain's CDR3 is CAAAGSGQETQYF. The CDR3 DNA follows: TGTGCCGCTGCAGGGAGCGGCCAAGAGACCCAGTACTTC.

This clonotype was detected a few times. The chain uses TRBV15 and TRBJ2-7; 7 nucleotides align to TRBD1. CDR3 length equals 14 residues. The J segment lost 3 bases and the V segment lost 0 bases, leaving 2 bases of the junction unmatched. Germline V lookup: CDR1 LNHNV, CDR2 YYDKDF (reference sequence). The CDR3 sequence: CATSRERQGYEQYF. CDR3 in DNA: TGTGCCACCAGCAGAGAGCGACAGGGCTACGAGCAGTACTTC.

This clonotype has just a few counts. The chain recombines TRBV7-2 with TRBJ2-7; 15 nucleotides match TRBD2. The CDR3 totals 15 residues. Germline values: CDR1 SGHTA, CDR2 FQGNSA. V was pared by 7 bases and J by 6 bases, with 7 bases of the junction left unmatched. CDR3 in DNA: TGTGCCAGCACCAGTGGACTAGCGGGAGGGGGCGAGCAGTACTTC. It encodes CASTSGLAGGGEQYF.

V is TRBV20-1 and J is TRBJ1-2; no clear D. CDR1 and CDR2 from the germline V gene are DFQATT and SNEGSKA (reference sequence). The CDR3 extends over 14 amino acids. V lost 3 bases to trimming and J lost 2 bases, with 13 bases between them. CDR3 loop: CSARDPPGNYGYTF. CDR3 in DNA: TGCAGTGCTAGGGACCCGCCTGGGAACTATGGCTACACCTTC.

This chain uses TRBV5-1 with TRBJ2-4; D perhaps matches TRBD1 (6 bases). TRBJ2-5 explains the end of the DNA better; the J call may be wrong. The V gene's germline CDR1 is SGHRS and CDR2 YFSETQ. The CDR3 consists of 16 residues. The chain's CDR3 is CASSLYGRGNQETQYF. The DNA of the CDR3 is TGCGCCAGCAGCTTGTATGGCAGGGGAAATCAAGAGACCCAGTACTTC.

This clonotype has just a few counts. The chain uses TRBV7-9 and TRBJ2-1; 8 bases are shared with TRBD2. Germline assignment: CDR1 SEHNR and CDR2 FQNEAQ (reference sequence). The CDR3 spans 14 residues. V lost 3 bases, J lost 6 bases, and 4 bases stayed unmatched. The DNA of the CDR3 is TGTGCCAGCAGCTTCGGGACTAGTGTCAATGAGCAGTTCTTC. Its protein product is CASSFGTSVNEQFF.

This clonotype has only a few counts. CDR3 in DNA: TGTGCCAGCAGTACAAACAGGGGACCCAGGTCCTCCTACGAGCAGTACTTC. It specifies CASSTNRGPRSSYEQYF. The chain recombines TRBV28 with TRBJ2-7, with TRBD1 matching over 7 bases. The CDR3 totals 17 residues. J gave up 0 bases and V 5 bases, and 13 bases lay outside the gene matches. Germline CDR1 is MDHEN and CDR2 is SYDVKM. The entire variable domain, with the rest obtained from reference TRBV28 and TRBJ2-7, is as follows: DVKVTQSSRYLVKRTGEKVFLECVQDMDHENMFWYRQDPGLGLRLIYFSYDVKMKEKGDIPEGYSVSREKKERFSLILESASTNQTSMYLCASSTNRGPRSSYEQYFGPGTRLTVT.

The J gene is TRBJ1-4, the V gene TRBV2, with no clear D. CDR3 length equals 12 residues. V was pared by 7 bases and J by 7 bases, with 10 bases between. From germline, CDR1 is SNHLY and CDR2 FYNNEI. The CDR3 region is CASNIGREKLFF. CDR3 coding DNA: TGTGCCAGCAATATAGGCCGTGAAAAACTGTTTTTT.

A few counts support this clonotype. V is TRBV7-3 and J is TRBJ2-7, with a weak D call TRBD2 (5 bases). Trimming pared 0 bases from V and 4 bases from J, leaving 10 bases between. Germline V gene lookup returns CDR1 SGHTA and CDR2 FQGTGA. This CDR3 comprises 14 residues. The CDR3 is CASSLTERGYEQYF. The CDR3 nucleotides read TGTGCCAGCAGCTTAACGGAGAGAGGGTACGAGCAGTACTTC.

This clonotype was detected only a few times. J is TRBJ2-7 and V is TRBV2; D is perhaps TRBD1 or TRBD2 (5 bases each). The length of the CDR3 is 13 residues. Between the trimmed V and J ends, which lost 6 bases and 4 bases, there was a span of 13 bases. CDR1 is SNHLY, CDR2 FYNNEI, per germline. In DNA, the CDR3 is TGTGCCAGCAGCCGGGACCTTGATTACGAGCAGTACTTC. It encodes CASSRDLDYEQYF.

J is TRBJ1-2 and V is TRBV3-1; 11 bases map to TRBD1. Germline CDR1 and CDR2: LGHDT and YNNKEL (reference sequence). V lost 0 bases, J lost 7 bases, and 13 bases stayed unmatched. The CDR3 covers 18 residues. CDR3 nucleotides: TGTGCCAGCAGCCAAGATCTTGGGGGACAGGGGGGTGTGAGTGGCTACACCTTC. Residues: CASSQDLGGQGGVSGYTF.

This clonotype was seen a few times. The rearrangement uses TRBV5-1 and TRBJ2-3; TRBD2 matches at 14 bases. V shed 4 bases, J shed 2 bases, and the junction held 12 bases outside the gene matches. Per germline, CDR1 SGHRS and CDR2 YFSETQ. The CDR3 covers 19 residues. The CDR3, as DNA: TGCGCCAGCAGCCCGGGACTAGCGGGAGAAATGTTTGACACAGATACGCAGTATTTT. Its protein product is CASSPGLAGEMFDTDTQYF.

V gene TRBV2 combines with J gene TRBJ2-1, with D possibly TRBD2 on 7 matching bases. The CDR3 runs to 13 residues. Germline V gene sequence: CDR1 SNHLY, CDR2 FYNNEI. V was cut by 10 bases and J by 6 bases, with 16 bases left in between. In nucleotides, the CDR3 is TGTGCCAACTGGGGGGGGCGCAGCAATGAGCAGTTCTTC. It translates to CANWGGRSNEQFF.